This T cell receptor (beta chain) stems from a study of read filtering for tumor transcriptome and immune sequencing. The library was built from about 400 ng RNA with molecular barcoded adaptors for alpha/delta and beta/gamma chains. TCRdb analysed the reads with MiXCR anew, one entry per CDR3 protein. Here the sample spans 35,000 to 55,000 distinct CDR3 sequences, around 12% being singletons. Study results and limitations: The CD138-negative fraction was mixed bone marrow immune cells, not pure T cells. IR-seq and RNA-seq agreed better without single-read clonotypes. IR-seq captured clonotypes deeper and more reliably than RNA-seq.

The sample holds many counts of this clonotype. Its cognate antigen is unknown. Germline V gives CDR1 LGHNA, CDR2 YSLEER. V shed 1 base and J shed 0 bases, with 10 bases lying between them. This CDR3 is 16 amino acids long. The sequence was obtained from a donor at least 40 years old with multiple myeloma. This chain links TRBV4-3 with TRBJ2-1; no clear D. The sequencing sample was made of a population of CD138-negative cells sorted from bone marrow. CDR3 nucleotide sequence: TGCGCCAGCAGCCAAGGGGCAATCATCTCCTACAATGAGCAGTTCTTC. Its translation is CASSQGAIISYNEQFF.